One and the same sample provided the 22 T cell receptor beta chains below, sequenced in a study of vaccination effects on CD4 cells after COVID-19. Here immunoSEQ multiplex PCR was the method, and the copy in TCRdb shows in-frame clones only, minus some. The sample yields approximately 74,000 clones, 65% to 85% seen once. These receptors' targets are unknown. Antigen-specific CD4+ T cells were first expanded with viral peptide pools by the ViraFEST assay and only then sequenced. Investigators separated out CD4+ T cells once about eleven days of culture had passed. Each vaccine recipient was nucleocapsid antibody negative and had no prior SARS-CoV-2 infection. The sequencing used CD4+ T cells from PBMCs cultured with HCoV-NL63 spike peptides, collected before COVID-19 vaccination. These receptors were taken from a human donor who received a COVID-19 vaccine.

The chain is built from TRBV30 and TRBJ2-2; 7 bases are a match to TRBD1. The V and J ends lost 4 bases and 5 bases, in that order; junction bases with no gene match: 7. The CDR3 contains 14 residues. Per the germline V gene, CDR1 is GTSNPN and CDR2 is SVGIG (reference sequence). In DNA, the CDR3 is TGTGCCTGGATTAGGGCAGGGGGTACCGGGGAGCTGTTTTTT. It encodes CAWIRAGGTGELFF.

The chain carries TRBV4-1 and TRBJ1-2; D may be TRBD1 (5 bases). The V gene lost 0 bases and the J gene lost 1 base, with 9 bases spanning the gap. Germline V gene lookup returns CDR1 MGHRA and CDR2 YSYEKL. There are 15 residues in the CDR3. The DNA for the CDR3 is TGCGCCAGCAGCCAAGAGTTCAGGGTTAACTATGGCTACACCTTC. This sequence encodes CASSQEFRVNYGYTF.

V and J are TRBV3-1 (or the pseudogene TRBV3-2) and TRBJ2-1, with unresolved D. The CDR3 runs 13 residues. V was cut by 2 bases and J by 6 bases, with 8 bases left in between. Germline assignment: CDR1 LGHDT and CDR2 YNNKEL (reference sequence). The CDR3 reads CASSQSGRNEQFF. In DNA, the CDR3 is TGTGCCAGCAGCCAATCGGGCCGCAATGAGCAGTTCTTC.

This clone occurred a few times. This sequence joins TRBV5-6 and TRBJ1-5; 10 bases agree with TRBD1. Germline V gene data show CDR1 as SGHDT and CDR2 as YYEEEE. The CDR3 is 14 amino acids. The V segment lost 4 bases and the J segment 4 bases; nucleotides outside the gene matches: 2. CDR3 protein: CASSRTGGNQPQHF. The DNA for the CDR3 is TGTGCCAGCAGCCGGACAGGGGGGAATCAGCCCCAGCATTTT.

This clone was counted only a few times. The chain carries TRBV10-3 and TRBJ1-6; weak D call: TRBD1 (5 bases). V was trimmed by 6 bases and J by 9 bases, leaving 12 bases between them. CDR3 size: 13 residues. CDR1 and CDR2 from the germline V gene are ENHRY and SYGVKD. The CDR3 nucleotides read TGTGCCATCAGGCAGGGAAGCGGTTCACCCCTCCACTTT. This translates into CAIRQGSGSPLHF.

V is TRBV19 and J is TRBJ1-2; D not resolved. The CDR3 has 13 residues. V was shortened by 5 bases and J by 5 bases, with 12 bases between the two germline ends. Germline lookup yields CDR1 LNHDA and CDR2 SQIVND (reference sequence). The CDR3 reads CASSLFREYGYTF. In nucleotides, the CDR3 is TGTGCCAGTAGTCTGTTCCGGGAATATGGCTACACCTTC.

The genes are TRBV9 and TRBJ2-1; TRBD1 agrees at 10 bases. V lost 0 bases, J lost 7 bases, and 7 bases stayed unmatched. The CDR3 length is 16 residues. CDR1 SGDLS and CDR2 YYNGEE come from the germline V gene. The CDR3 region is CASSVAPGTGVNEQFF. For the CDR3, the DNA is TGTGCCAGCAGCGTAGCCCCGGGGACAGGGGTTAATGAGCAGTTCTTC.

The genes are TRBV2 and TRBJ1-3; D is ambiguous. Trimming stripped 7 bases from V and 2 bases from J, with 9 bases between. CDR1 SNHLY and CDR2 FYNNEI come from the germline V gene. The CDR3 is made up of 13 amino acids. The CDR3 DNA reads as TGTGCCAGCACATCGGGAACTGGAAACACCATATATTTT. Amino acid sequence: CASTSGTGNTIYF.

The chain joins TRBV4-1 to TRBJ1-2; weak D call: TRBD1 (5 bases). With 4 bases removed from V and 4 bases from J, the gap between germline ends came to 13 bases. Germline CDR1 is MGHRA and CDR2 is YSYEKL. This CDR3 has 14 amino acids. CDR3 sequence (DNA): TGCGCCAGCAGCCCGCAAGTGGGGACCTATGGCTACACCTTC. This sequence encodes CASSPQVGTYGYTF.

The chain links TRBV7-3 to TRBJ2-1; D is uncertain. CDR3 length: 12 residues. Germline V gene lookup returns CDR1 SGHTA and CDR2 FQGTGA. V lost 2 bases to trimming and J lost 10 bases, with 9 bases between them. The CDR3 reads CASSLSNGEQFF. The CDR3 coding sequence is TGTGCCAGCAGCTTATCCAACGGGGAGCAGTTCTTC.

The gene calls are TRBV29-1 and TRBJ2-3, with TRBD2 matching 8 bases. The CDR3 length is 14 residues. Germline CDR1 reads SQVTM; CDR2 reads ANQGSEA. The junction had 4 bases not matched to a gene; V was cut back by 5 bases and J by 0 bases. CDR3 nucleotide sequence: TGCAGCGTTCGGGGGGGCGGAAGCACAGATACGCAGTATTTT. It specifies CSVRGGGSTDTQYF.

This chain joins TRBV7-2 and TRBJ1-2; a possible D gene is TRBD1 (5 bases). Germline CDR1 and CDR2: SGHTA and FQGNSA. V was trimmed by 3 bases and J by 8 bases, leaving 13 bases between them. The CDR3 has 13 residues. The CDR3: CASSLGRESGYTF. Here the CDR3 DNA reads TGTGCCAGCAGCTTGGGCAGGGAGTCGGGCTACACCTTC.

The chain carries TRBV5-6 and TRBJ1-3; D not resolved. This CDR3 has 13 residues. Per germline, CDR1 SGHDT and CDR2 YYEEEE. Trimming took 2 bases from V and 5 from J, leaving 8 bases between them. CDR3 bases: TGTGCCAGCAGCTTCCCAGAACGAAACACCATATATTTT. This encodes CASSFPERNTIYF.

The CDR3 region is CASSPGAGGRGQPQHF. CDR3 in DNA: TGTGCCAGCAGCCCCGGTGCGGGGGGCAGGGGTCAGCCCCAGCATTTT. J is TRBJ1-5 and V is TRBV9, with D possibly matching TRBD1 (6 bases). V was trimmed by 4 bases and J by 6 bases, leaving 20 bases between them. CDR1 and CDR2 (germline): SGDLS, YYNGEE. CDR3 length: 16 residues.

The chain employs TRBV5-1 and TRBJ2-1; 12 bases are shared with TRBD2. This CDR3 spans 15 amino acids. V lost 5 bases to trimming and J lost 7 bases; unmatched junction nucleotides: 7. The germline V gene encodes CDR1 SGHRS and CDR2 YFSETQ. The CDR3 DNA sequence: TGCGCCAGCAGTCCGACTAGCGGGGGAGTAAATGAGCAGTTCTTC. Its protein product is CASSPTSGGVNEQFF.

V and J are TRBV15 and TRBJ2-5; weak D call: TRBD1 (6 bases). Trimming took 0 bases from V and 1 from J, leaving 18 bases between them. Germline CDR1 reads LNHNV; CDR2 reads YYDKDF (reference sequence). The length of the CDR3 is 18 residues. The CDR3 spells CATSRDYDRLRFQETQYF. CDR3 sequence (DNA): TGTGCCACCAGCAGAGACTACGACAGGCTAAGGTTCCAAGAGACCCAGTACTTC.

The rearrangement joins TRBV7-2 to TRBJ1-4, with D possibly matching TRBD1 (6 bases). CDR3 length: 14 residues. The V and J ends lost 2 bases and 4 bases respectively, with 8 bases between them. Per germline, CDR1 SGHTA and CDR2 FQGNSA. The CDR3 nucleotides read TGTGCCAGCAGCTTATCCAGGGGTAATGAAAAACTGTTTTTT. It is translated as CASSLSRGNEKLFF.

The chain couples TRBV15 to TRBJ1-3; 9 positions agree with TRBD1. The CDR3 consists of 13 residues. The trim removed 9 bases at V and 4 bases at J, leaving 4 bases unmatched. From germline, CDR1 is LNHNV and CDR2 YYDKDF (reference sequence). The CDR3 sequence: CATRGQGGNTIYF. The CDR3 bases are TGTGCCACTAGGGGACAGGGAGGAAACACCATATATTTT.

The J gene is TRBJ2-2, the V gene TRBV10-3, with D maybe TRBD2 (5 bases). CDR1 and CDR2 from the germline V gene are ENHRY and SYGVKD. V was clipped by 2 bases and J by 5 bases, with 6 bases between them. The CDR3 is made up of 13 amino acids. This CDR3 reads CAISELATGELFF. Here the CDR3 DNA reads TGTGCCATCAGTGAGCTAGCAACCGGGGAGCTGTTTTTT.

The genes are TRBV27 and TRBJ2-7, with D maybe TRBD1 (6 bases). CDR3 length: 13 residues. Trimming pared 6 bases from V and 5 bases from J, leaving 14 bases between. CDR1 MNHEY and CDR2 SMNVEV come from the germline V gene (reference sequence). CDR3 bases: TGTGCCAGCAGGCGAACAGGGACCCACGAGCAGTACGTC. Residues: CASRRTGTHEQYV.

The chain recombines TRBV5-3 with TRBJ1-4, with TRBD1 matching over 7 bases. Being an ORF, TRBV5-3 has a function that is uncertain. This CDR3 has 15 residues. V was clipped by 4 bases and J by 6 bases; unmatched bases: 9. The CDR3 region has the DNA TGTGCCAGAAGCCTAGGAGGGACAGATGATGAAAAACTGTTTTTT. This gives the protein CARSLGGTDDEKLFF.

This rearrangement joins TRBV29-1 to TRBJ2-1; TRBD2 matches 12 bases. The CDR3 contains 13 residues. The junction had 9 bases not matched to a gene; V was cut back by 7 bases and J by 11 bases. From germline, CDR1 is SQVTM and CDR2 ANQGSEA. The CDR3 spells CSARGTSGLKQFF. DNA for the CDR3: TGCAGCGCCCGGGGGACTAGCGGGCTTAAGCAGTTCTTC.